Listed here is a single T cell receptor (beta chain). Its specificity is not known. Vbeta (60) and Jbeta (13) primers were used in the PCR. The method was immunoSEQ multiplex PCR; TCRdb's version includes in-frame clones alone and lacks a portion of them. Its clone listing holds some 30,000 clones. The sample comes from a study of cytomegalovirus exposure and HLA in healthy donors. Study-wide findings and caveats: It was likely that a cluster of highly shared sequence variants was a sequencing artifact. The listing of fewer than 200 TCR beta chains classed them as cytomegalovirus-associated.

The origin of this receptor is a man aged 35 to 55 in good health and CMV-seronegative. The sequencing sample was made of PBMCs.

CDR3 residues: CASSFGQDTEAFF. CDR3 in DNA: TGTGCCAGCAGCTTCGGACAGGACACTGAAGCTTTCTTT. The chain uses TRBV7-9 and TRBJ1-1; TRBD1 matches at 7 bases. CDR1 is SEHNR and CDR2 is FQNEAQ in the germline V gene (reference sequence). The CDR3 length is 13 residues. V was clipped by 3 bases and J by 3 bases; unmatched bases: 1.